This passage covers 10 T cell receptor beta chains from one sample sequenced in a study of T cells in Graves' hyperthyroidism and ophthalmopathy. The TCR beta CDR3 regions underwent amplification using RNA transcripts as the source. RT-PCR in the first round (using the HTBI primer set) targeted the TCR CDR3. TCRdb redid the calling of the multiplex PCR reads with MiXCR, one entry per CDR3 protein. In the table there are 750,000 to 950,000 distinct CDR3 sequences, roughly 40% of which are singletons. Input material: blood. The receptor source for this set is a man between 18 and 29 years old with Graves' hyperthyroidism.

The V call is TRBV4-1, the J call TRBJ2-7; D possibly corresponds to TRBD1 (5 bases). Trimming took 0 bases from V and 6 from J, leaving 6 bases between them. The CDR3 is made up of 12 amino acids. Germline CDR1 MGHRA, CDR2 YSYEKL. CDR3 residues: CASSQEDTEQYF. CDR3 coding DNA: TGCGCCAGCAGCCAAGAGGACACCGAGCAGTACTTC.

The chain couples TRBV5-6 to TRBJ1-1; D gene uncertain. CDR1 is SGHDT and CDR2 is YYEEEE in the germline V gene. With 3 bases removed from V and 11 bases from J, the gap between germline ends came to 11 bases. This CDR3 comprises 11 residues. The DNA for the CDR3 is TGTGCCAGCAGCTCCGACCTGGGCGCTTTCTTT. This encodes CASSSDLGAFF.

Regarding this clonotype: The junction does not match germline at one end; this may be a read error. This chain links TRBV7-9 with TRBJ2-6; 8 bases fit TRBD1. This CDR3 contains 19 residues. Germline CDR1 is SEHNR and CDR2 is FQNEAQ (reference sequence). The CDR3 DNA reads as TGTGCCAGCAGCCCAAGAGGACAGGGAATCAACTCTGGGGTCAACGTCCTGACTTTC. Translated: CASSPRGQGINSGVNVLTF.

The V call is TRBV7-3, the J call TRBJ2-5, with 11 bases that match TRBD2. Germline V gene lookup returns CDR1 SGHTA and CDR2 FQGTGA. V shed 5 bases, J shed 5 bases, and the junction held 4 bases outside the gene matches. CDR3 size: 14 residues. CDR3 sequence (DNA): TGTGCCAGCAGCGCGACTAGCGGGGCTGAGACCCAGTACTTC. It is translated as CASSATSGAETQYF.

The sample holds a few counts of this clonotype. The rearrangement links TRBV19 to TRBJ1-5; TRBD1 might be the D (5 bases). Trimming shortened V by 7 bases and J by 0 bases, and 16 bases separated the two germline ends. The CDR3 is 16 residues long. Germline V gene sequence: CDR1 LNHDA, CDR2 SQIVND (reference sequence). CDR3 in DNA: TGTGCCAGTAAAATGGGACGGCTGAATAGCAATCAGCCCCAGCATTTT. Its protein product is CASKMGRLNSNQPQHF.

V gene TRBV29-1 combines with J gene TRBJ2-2, with D unresolved. Germline CDR1 and CDR2: SQVTM and ANQGSEA. The CDR3 is 12 amino acids. V lost 4 bases, J lost 0 bases, and 3 bases lay in between. The DNA for the CDR3 is TGCAGCGTTGGATCGAACACCGGGGAGCTGTTTTTT. Its translation: CSVGSNTGELFF.

This clonotype was counted ten times or more. The rearrangement uses TRBV2 and TRBJ1-5; possibly TRBD1 for D (5 bases). V was clipped by 1 base and J by 1 base, with 14 bases between them. This CDR3 is 17 amino acids long. Germline CDR1 is SNHLY and CDR2 is FYNNEI. The CDR3 coding sequence is TGTGCCAGCAGTGAAGAAGGTGGGGGTCTGAGCAATCAGCCCCAGCATTTT. Protein: CASSEEGGGLSNQPQHF.

The gene calls are TRBV11-2 and TRBJ2-5; D tentatively fits TRBD1 or TRBD2 (7 bases each). The CDR3 extends over 16 amino acids. Deletions cut 5 bases from V and 3 bases from J, with 19 bases between. Germline CDR1 and CDR2: SGHAT and FQNNGV. The CDR3 loop is CASSPLRGGGKETQYF. As DNA, the CDR3 is TGTGCCAGCAGCCCCCTCAGGGGGGGCGGGAAAGAGACCCAGTACTTC.

This clonotype was counted a single time. The chain carries TRBV19 and TRBJ1-2; tentatively, D is TRBD1 (5 bases). The V end was cut by 2 bases, the J end by 3 bases, with 22 bases between. The CDR3 covers 18 residues. Germline values: CDR1 LNHDA, CDR2 SQIVND (reference sequence). The CDR3 protein is CASSIPPGSAGRYYGYTF. The CDR3 DNA reads TGTGCCAGTAGTATACCCCCGGGGTCCGCGGGACGGTACTATGGCTACACCTTC.

A word on this clonotype: This sequence may be a read error, since a much larger clone differs from it by one base. The chain combines TRBV2 with TRBJ1-6; possibly TRBD1 for D (5 bases). Germline values: CDR1 SNHLY, CDR2 FYNNEI. V dropped 6 bases and J dropped 9 bases, with 18 bases sitting between them. The CDR3 is 15 amino acids. CDR3 amino acids: CASRLRGTPSSPLHF. The CDR3 coding sequence is TGTGCCAGCAGGCTCCGGGGCACCCCGAGTTCACCCCTCCACTTT.